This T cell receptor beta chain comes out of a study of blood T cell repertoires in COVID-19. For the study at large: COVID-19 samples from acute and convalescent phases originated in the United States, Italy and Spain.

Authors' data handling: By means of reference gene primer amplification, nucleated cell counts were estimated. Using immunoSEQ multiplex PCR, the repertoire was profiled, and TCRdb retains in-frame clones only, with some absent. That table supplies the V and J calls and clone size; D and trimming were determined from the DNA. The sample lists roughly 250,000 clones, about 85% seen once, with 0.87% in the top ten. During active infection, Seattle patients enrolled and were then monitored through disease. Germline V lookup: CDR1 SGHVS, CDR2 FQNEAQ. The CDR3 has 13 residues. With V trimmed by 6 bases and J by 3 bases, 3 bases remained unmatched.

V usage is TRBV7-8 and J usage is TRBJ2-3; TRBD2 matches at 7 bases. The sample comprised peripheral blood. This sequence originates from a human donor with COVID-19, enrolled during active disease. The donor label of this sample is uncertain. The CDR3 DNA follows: TGTGCCAGCAGGAGCGGGATAACAGATACGCAGTATTTT. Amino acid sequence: CASRSGITDTQYF.